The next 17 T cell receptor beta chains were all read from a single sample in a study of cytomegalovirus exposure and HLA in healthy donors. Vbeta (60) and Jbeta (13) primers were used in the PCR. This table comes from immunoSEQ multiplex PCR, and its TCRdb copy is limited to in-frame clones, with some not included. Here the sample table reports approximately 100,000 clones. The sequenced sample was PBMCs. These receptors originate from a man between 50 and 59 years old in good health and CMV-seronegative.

DNA for the CDR3: TGTGCCAGCAGTTATCGTCCTGGACTTCCTCGGTTATTCTTT. It translates to CASSYRPGLPRLFF. The chain carries TRBV6-5 and TRBJ1-1; D call uncertain. The germline V gene encodes CDR1 MNHEY and CDR2 SVGAGI. The CDR3 spans 14 residues. V was pared by 3 bases and J by 14 bases, with 22 bases between.

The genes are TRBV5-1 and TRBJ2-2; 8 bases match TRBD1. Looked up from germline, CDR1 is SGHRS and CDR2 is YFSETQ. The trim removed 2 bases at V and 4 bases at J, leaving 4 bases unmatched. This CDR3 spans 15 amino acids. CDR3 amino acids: CASSFPGQVTGELFF. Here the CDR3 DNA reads TGCGCCAGCAGCTTCCCGGGACAGGTCACCGGGGAGCTGTTTTTT.

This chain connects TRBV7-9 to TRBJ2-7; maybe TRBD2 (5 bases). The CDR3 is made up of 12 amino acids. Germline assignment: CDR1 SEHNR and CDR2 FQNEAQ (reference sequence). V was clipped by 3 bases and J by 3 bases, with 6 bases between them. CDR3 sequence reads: CASSFRGYEQYF. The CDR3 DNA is TGTGCCAGCAGCTTCCGGGGCTACGAGCAGTACTTC.

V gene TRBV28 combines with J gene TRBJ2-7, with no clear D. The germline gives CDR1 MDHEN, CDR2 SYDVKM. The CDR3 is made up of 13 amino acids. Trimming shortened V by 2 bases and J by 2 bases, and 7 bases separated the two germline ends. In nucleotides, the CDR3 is TGTGCCAGCAGTTTAATACAGACCTACGAGCAGTACTTC. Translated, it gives CASSLIQTYEQYF.

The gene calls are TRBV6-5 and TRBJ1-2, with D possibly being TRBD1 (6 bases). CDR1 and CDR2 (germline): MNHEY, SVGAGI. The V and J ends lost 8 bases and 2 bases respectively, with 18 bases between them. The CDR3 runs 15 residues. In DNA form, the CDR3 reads TGTGCCAGCTACGAAAGAAACAGGGAAAACTATGGCTACACCTTC. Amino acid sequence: CASYERNRENYGYTF.

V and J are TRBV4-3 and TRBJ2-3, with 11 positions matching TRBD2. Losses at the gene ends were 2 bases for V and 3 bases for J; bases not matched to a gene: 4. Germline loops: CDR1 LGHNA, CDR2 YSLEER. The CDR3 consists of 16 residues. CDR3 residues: CASSQMLAGGTDTQYF. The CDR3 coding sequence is TGCGCCAGCAGCCAAATGCTAGCGGGAGGAACAGATACGCAGTATTTT.

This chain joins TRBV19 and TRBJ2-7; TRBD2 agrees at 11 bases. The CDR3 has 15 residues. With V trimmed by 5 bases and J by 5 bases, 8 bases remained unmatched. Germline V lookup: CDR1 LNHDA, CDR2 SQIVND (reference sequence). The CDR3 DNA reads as TGTGCCAGTAGTCTAAAGACTAGCGGGAAGAACGAGCAGTACTTC. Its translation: CASSLKTSGKNEQYF. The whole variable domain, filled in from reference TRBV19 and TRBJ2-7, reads DGGITQSPKYLFRKEGQNVTLSCEQNLNHDAMYWYRQDPGQGLRLIYYSQIVNDFQKGDIAEGYSVSREKKESFPLTVTSAQKNPTAFYLCASSLKTSGKNEQYFGPGTRLTVT.

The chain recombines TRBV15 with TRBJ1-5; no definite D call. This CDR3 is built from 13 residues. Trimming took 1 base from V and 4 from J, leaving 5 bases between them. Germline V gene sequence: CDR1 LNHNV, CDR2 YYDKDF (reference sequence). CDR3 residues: CATSRGGNQPQHF. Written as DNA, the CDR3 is TGTGCCACCAGCAGAGGAGGGAATCAGCCCCAGCATTTT. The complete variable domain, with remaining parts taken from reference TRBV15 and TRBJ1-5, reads DAMVIQNPRYQVTQFGKPVTLSCSQTLNHNVMYWYQQKSSQAPKLLFHYYDKDFNNEADTPDNFQSRRPNTSFCFLDIRSPGLGDTAMYLCATSRGGNQPQHFGDGTRLSIL.

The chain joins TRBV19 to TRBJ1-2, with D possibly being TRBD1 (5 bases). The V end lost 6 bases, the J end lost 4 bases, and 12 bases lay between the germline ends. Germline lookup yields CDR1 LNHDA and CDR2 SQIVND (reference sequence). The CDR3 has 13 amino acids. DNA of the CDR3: TGTGCCAGTAGCCCGGACGGGGGCTATGGCTACACCTTC. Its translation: CASSPDGGYGYTF. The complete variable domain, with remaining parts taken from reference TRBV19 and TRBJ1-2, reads DGGITQSPKYLFRKEGQNVTLSCEQNLNHDAMYWYRQDPGQGLRLIYYSQIVNDFQKGDIAEGYSVSREKKESFPLTVTSAQKNPTAFYLCASSPDGGYGYTFGSGTRLTVV.

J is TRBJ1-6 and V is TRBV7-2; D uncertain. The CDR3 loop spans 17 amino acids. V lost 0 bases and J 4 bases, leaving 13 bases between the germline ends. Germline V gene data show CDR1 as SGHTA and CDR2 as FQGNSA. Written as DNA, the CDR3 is TGTGCCAGCAGCTTAGCCCTAACTCCGGGATATAATTCACCCCTCCACTTT. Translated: CASSLALTPGYNSPLHF.

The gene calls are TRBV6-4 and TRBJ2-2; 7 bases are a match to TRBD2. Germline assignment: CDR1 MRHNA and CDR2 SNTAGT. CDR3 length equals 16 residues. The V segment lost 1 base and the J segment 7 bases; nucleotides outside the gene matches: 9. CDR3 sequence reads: CASSDWGGTPDGELFF. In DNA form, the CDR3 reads TGTGCCAGCAGTGACTGGGGGGGGACTCCGGACGGGGAGCTGTTTTTT.

The CDR3 loop reads CASSFRDTGELFF. The CDR3, as DNA: TGTGCCAGCAGTTTCAGGGACACCGGGGAGCTGTTTTTT. The V gene is TRBV2, the J gene TRBJ2-2; tentative D call: TRBD1 (5 bases). V was clipped by 5 bases and J by 3 bases, with 7 bases between them. Looked up from germline, CDR1 is SNHLY and CDR2 is FYNNEI. The CDR3 length is 13 residues.

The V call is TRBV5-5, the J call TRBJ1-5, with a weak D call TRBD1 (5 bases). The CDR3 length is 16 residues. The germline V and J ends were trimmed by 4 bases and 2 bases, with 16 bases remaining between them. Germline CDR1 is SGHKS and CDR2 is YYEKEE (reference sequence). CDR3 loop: CASSPGGGRGNQPQHF. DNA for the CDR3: TGTGCCAGCAGCCCCGGGGGGGGTCGGGGCAATCAGCCCCAGCATTTT.

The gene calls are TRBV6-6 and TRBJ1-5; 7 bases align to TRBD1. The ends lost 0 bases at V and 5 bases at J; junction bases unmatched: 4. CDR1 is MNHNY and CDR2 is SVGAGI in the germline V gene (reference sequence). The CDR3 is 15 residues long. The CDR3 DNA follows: TGTGCCAGCAGTTACTCTAGCAGGGGGGATCAGCCCCAGCATTTT. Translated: CASSYSSRGDQPQHF.

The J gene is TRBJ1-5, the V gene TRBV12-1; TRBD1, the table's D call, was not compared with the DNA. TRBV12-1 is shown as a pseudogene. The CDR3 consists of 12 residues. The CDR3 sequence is CASITGNQPQHF. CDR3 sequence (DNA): TGTGCCAGCATCACAGGCAATCAGCCCCAGCATTTT.

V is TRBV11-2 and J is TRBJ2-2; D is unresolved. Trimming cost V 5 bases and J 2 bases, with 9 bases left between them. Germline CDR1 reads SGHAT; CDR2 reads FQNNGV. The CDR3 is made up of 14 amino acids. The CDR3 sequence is CASSNSLNTGELFF. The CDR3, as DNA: TGTGCCAGCAGCAACTCCCTTAACACCGGGGAGCTGTTTTTT.

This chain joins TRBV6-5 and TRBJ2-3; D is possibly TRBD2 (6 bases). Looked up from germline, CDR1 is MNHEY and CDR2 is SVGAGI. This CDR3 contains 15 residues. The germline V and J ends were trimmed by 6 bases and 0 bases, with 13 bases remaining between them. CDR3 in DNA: TGTGCCAGCAGCTACCGTAGCGGAAGCACAGATACGCAGTATTTT. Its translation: CASSYRSGSTDTQYF.